This T cell receptor (beta chain) emerged from a study of control samples from healthy donors and cancer patients. The V gene's germline CDR1 is SSHAT and CDR2 FNYEAQ (reference sequence). The CDR3 spans 15 residues. The protocol was immunoSEQ multiplex PCR, while the TCRdb copy is restricted to in-frame clones and leaves out a portion. The sample lists 100,000 to 120,000 clones; approximately 90% were seen once. A remark on this clone: An end of the junction does not agree with germline; a read error may underlie this.

This chain links TRBV7-7 with TRBJ2-1, with a possible D match to TRBD2 (7 bases). This receptor was identified in a woman aged 55-70 years with lung cancer. The specimen sequenced was PBMCs. In DNA form, the CDR3 reads TGTGCTAGCAGCTTAATTGGGGGAGGGGGAGATGAGCAGTTCTTC. Its translation: CASSLIGGGGDEQFF. Full variable domain (remainder filled in from reference TRBV7-7 and TRBJ2-1): GAGVSQSPRYKVTKRGQDVTLRCDPISSHATLYWYQQALGQGPEFLTYFNYEAQPDKSGLPSDRFSAERPEGSISTLTIQRTEQRDSAMYRCASSLIGGGGDEQFFGPGTRLTVL.